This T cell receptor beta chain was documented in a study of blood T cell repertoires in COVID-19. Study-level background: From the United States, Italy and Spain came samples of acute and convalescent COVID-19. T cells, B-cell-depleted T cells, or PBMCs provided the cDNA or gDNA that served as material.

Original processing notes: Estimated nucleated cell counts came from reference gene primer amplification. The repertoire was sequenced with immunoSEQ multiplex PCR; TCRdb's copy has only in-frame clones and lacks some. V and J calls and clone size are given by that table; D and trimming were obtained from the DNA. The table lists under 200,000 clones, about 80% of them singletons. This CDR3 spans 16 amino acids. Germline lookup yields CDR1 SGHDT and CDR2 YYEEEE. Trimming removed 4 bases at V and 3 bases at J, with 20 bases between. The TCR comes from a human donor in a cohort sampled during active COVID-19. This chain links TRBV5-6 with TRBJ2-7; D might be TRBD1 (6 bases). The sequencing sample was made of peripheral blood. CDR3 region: CASSPKPYRELYEQYF. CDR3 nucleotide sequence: TGTGCCAGCAGCCCCAAACCCTACAGGGAACTCTACGAGCAGTACTTC.